Listed below are T cell receptor beta chains from one sample, sequenced in a study of blood T cell repertoires in COVID-19. Generated by immunoSEQ multiplex PCR, the TCRdb table keeps only in-frame clones and is missing some. The sample has hundreds of thousands of clones, roughly 85% seen once. Sequences were obtained from PBMCs or T cells enriched from blood (not recorded which). These receptors originate from a woman aged 45-60 years with acute COVID-19. Each CDR3 is given with its conserved first and last residue. Each record gives: D gene, J gene, V gene, CDR3 protein. D genes are given only for firm matches.

D: NA; J: TRBJ1-2; V: TRBV4-3; CDR3: CASSQGAGAMTNYGYTF
D: NA; J: TRBJ1-2; V: TRBV7-9; CDR3: CASSLQGQIYGYTF
D: TRBD1; J: TRBJ2-2; V: TRBV27; CDR3: CASNPRGPNTGELFF
D: NA; J: TRBJ1-4; V: TRBV19; CDR3: CASSTHSTTNEKLFF
D: TRBD1; J: TRBJ2-1; V: TRBV5-4; CDR3: CASSLPGQVSYNEQFF
D: TRBD1; J: TRBJ2-1; V: TRBV19; CDR3: CASISGTGGFGSYNEQFF
D: NA; J: TRBJ1-5; V: TRBV7-2; CDR3: CASSLWVAGDQPQHF
D: NA; J: TRBJ1-1; V: TRBV5-1; CDR3: CASSQGQPGNTEAFF
D: NA; J: TRBJ1-1; V: TRBV7-9; CDR3: CASSFQQPRGTEAFF
D: NA; J: TRBJ1-1; V: TRBV30; CDR3: CARGNRGMNTEAFF
D: TRBD1; J: TRBJ1-5; V: TRBV16; CDR3: CASRGQGYQPQHF
D: NA; J: TRBJ1-2; V: TRBV5-1; CDR3: CASSLGTISRAGYTF
D: NA; J: TRBJ1-2; V: TRBV10-3; CDR3: CAGYRGGGPNYGYTF
D: TRBD1; J: TRBJ1-6; V: TRBV6-8; CDR3: CASRPGQPINYNSPLHF
D: TRBD2; J: TRBJ2-3; V: TRBV5-1; CDR3: CASSLGTSGVQDTQYF
D: NA; J: TRBJ2-7; V: TRBV11-2; CDR3: CASSLDVAWPHYEQYF
D: NA; J: TRBJ1-2; V: TRBV5-6; CDR3: CASSSTGIGGYTF
D: TRBD2; J: TRBJ2-7; V: TRBV19; CDR3: CASSLAGGSYYEQYF
D: TRBD2; J: TRBJ2-1; V: TRBV11-2; CDR3: CASSTTSGGHNEQFF
D: NA; J: TRBJ1-3; V: TRBV30; CDR3: CAWSVSVSGNTIYF
D: NA; J: TRBJ1-6; V: TRBV19; CDR3: CASSIDRDSPLHF
D: TRBD1; J: TRBJ1-1; V: TRBV9; CDR3: CASSVTGQVVNTEAFF
D: NA; J: TRBJ1-2; V: TRBV7-2; CDR3: CASSLQGAYGYTF
D: TRBD1; J: TRBJ1-2; V: TRBV5-1; CDR3: CASSWGTGEGYTF